The 27 T cell receptor beta chains below come from one sample, sequenced in a study of shared clonotypes between healthy human individuals. CD45RO-negative cells were positively selected for CCR7, leaving out terminally differentiated effector memory CD45RA+ cells. The protocol was immunoSEQ multiplex PCR, while the TCRdb copy is restricted to in-frame clones and leaves out a portion. This table holds roughly 2 million clones, roughly 94% found once. The material sequenced was naive CD8+ T cells sorted from blood. These receptors came from a man between 18 and 29 years old in good health.

V is TRBV6-6 and J is TRBJ2-5; D may be TRBD2 (6 bases). Germline V gene lookup returns CDR1 MNHNY and CDR2 SVGAGI (reference sequence). With 4 bases removed from V and 2 bases from J, the gap between germline ends came to 17 bases. The CDR3 is 16 amino acids. This CDR3 reads CASSSSGGREQETQYF. The CDR3 DNA reads as TGTGCCAGCAGTTCCTCCGGCGGCCGGGAGCAAGAGACCCAGTACTTC.

V is TRBV7-8 and J is TRBJ2-3; 7 positions match TRBD1. V lost 3 bases, J lost 2 bases, and 8 bases stayed unmatched. Per germline, CDR1 SGHVS and CDR2 FQNEAQ. The CDR3 contains 16 residues. CDR3 in amino acids: CASSFSGGGFTDTQYF. The CDR3 DNA is TGTGCCAGCAGCTTCTCAGGGGGTGGATTCACAGATACGCAGTATTTT.

The rearrangement joins TRBV7-9 to TRBJ2-7, with a weak D call TRBD2 (5 bases). Germline loops: CDR1 SEHNR, CDR2 FQNEAQ (reference sequence). The CDR3 extends over 12 amino acids. Between the trimmed V and J ends, which lost 5 bases and 5 bases, there was a span of 10 bases. This chain's CDR3 is CASSLLVHEQYF. The CDR3 DNA is TGTGCCAGCAGCCTACTAGTGCACGAGCAGTACTTC.

The chain employs TRBV27 and TRBJ2-2; D gene uncertain. The CDR3 runs to 14 residues. V shed 3 bases and J shed 7 bases, with 12 bases lying between them. The germline V gene encodes CDR1 MNHEY and CDR2 SMNVEV (reference sequence). The CDR3 DNA reads as TGTGCCAGCAGTTTGAGTGTCGGCGGCGGGGAGCTGTTTTTT. This sequence encodes CASSLSVGGGELFF.

Comments on this clone: Other DNA sequences in this sample translate to the same CDR3. J is TRBJ2-5 and V is TRBV13; 7 bases line up with TRBD1. Trimming cost V 1 base and J 4 bases; bases outside gene matches: 0. CDR1 is PRHDT and CDR2 is FYEKMQ in the germline V gene (reference sequence). The CDR3 has 13 amino acids. DNA for the CDR3: TGTGCCAGCAGCTTAGACAGGGGAGAGACCCAGTACTTC. Translation gives CASSLDRGETQYF.

The chain combines TRBV7-9 with TRBJ2-1; 14 bases align to TRBD2. Losses at the gene ends were 3 bases for V and 6 bases for J; bases not matched to a gene: 4. Germline values: CDR1 SEHNR, CDR2 FQNEAQ (reference sequence). The CDR3 runs to 16 residues. The CDR3 reads CASSLGLAGVSNEQFF. The CDR3 DNA follows: TGTGCCAGCAGCTTGGGACTAGCGGGAGTCTCCAATGAGCAGTTCTTC.

J is TRBJ1-5 and V is TRBV10-2; D not certain. The CDR3 contains 12 residues. The germline CDR1 and CDR2 sequences are WSHSY and SAAADI. V gave up 10 bases and J gave up 2 bases, with 9 bases separating them. CDR3 nucleotides: TGCGCCATCTCGAATGGCAATCAGCCCCAGCATTTT. Its translation is CAISNGNQPQHF.

The chain is built from TRBV7-6 and TRBJ2-5; possibly TRBD1 or TRBD2 for D (7 bases each). V was pared by 2 bases and J by 5 bases, with 12 bases between. The CDR3 extends over 14 amino acids. Germline V gene lookup returns CDR1 SGHVS and CDR2 FNYEAQ. The CDR3 coding sequence is TGTGCCAGCAGCTTATGGCAGGGGGGGGAGACCCAGTACTTC. This codes for CASSLWQGGETQYF.

Comments on this clone: A read error may produce the germline difference seen at one junction end. Other DNA variants within this sample encode the same CDR3. This chain links TRBV6-5 with TRBJ2-7; D is ambiguous. CDR1 is MNHEY, CDR2 SVGAGI, per germline. The length of the CDR3 is 12 residues. The CDR3 region is CASSSDADEQYF. In DNA form, the CDR3 reads TGTGCTAGCAGCTCCGATGCAGACGAGCAGTACTTC.

This clone was picked up one time. CDR3 DNA: TGTGCCAGCAGTTACTCGGAGGTGGGCGCTGAAGCTTTCTTT. Translated, it gives CASSYSEVGAEAFF. The V call is TRBV6-5, the J call TRBJ1-1; D remains ambiguous. Germline V gene data show CDR1 as MNHEY and CDR2 as SVGAGI. CDR3 length: 14 amino acids. The ends were cut back, 0 bases at V and 6 bases at J, with 11 bases in the middle.

The V gene is TRBV5-1, the J gene TRBJ1-1, with D unclear. The CDR3 is 13 amino acids. Per the germline V gene, CDR1 is SGHRS and CDR2 is YFSETQ. V shed 5 bases and J shed 0 bases, with 8 bases lying between them. As DNA, the CDR3 is TGCGCCAGCAGTCGGGAAATGAACACTGAAGCTTTCTTT. Translating gives CASSREMNTEAFF. Based on the CDR3 plus reference TRBV5-1 and TRBJ1-1, the full variable domain is KAGVTQTPRYLIKTRGQQVTLSCSPISGHRSVSWYQQTPGQGLQFLFEYFSETQRNKGNFPGRFSGRQFSNSRSEMNVSTLELGDSALYLCASSREMNTEAFFGQGTRLTVV.

The rearrangement joins TRBV29-1 to TRBJ2-5; D gene ambiguous. The germline CDR1 and CDR2 sequences are SQVTM and ANQGSEA. This CDR3 is 12 amino acids long. Trimming took 0 bases from V and 7 from J, leaving 9 bases between them. The CDR3 DNA reads as TGCAGCGTTGAAGACCCCCCGGGGACCCAGTACTTC. It yields the protein CSVEDPPGTQYF. The entire variable domain, with the rest obtained from reference TRBV29-1 and TRBJ2-5, is as follows: SAVISQKPSRDICQRGTSLTIQCQVDSQVTMMFWYRQQPGQSLTLIATANQGSEATYESGFVIDKFPISRPNLTFSTLTVSNMSPEDSSIYLCSVEDPPGTQYFGPGTRLLVL.

This rearrangement joins TRBV9 to TRBJ2-2, with 8 bases aligning to TRBD2. The CDR3 loop spans 17 amino acids. CDR1 is SGDLS and CDR2 is YYNGEE in the germline V gene. The junction had 9 bases not matched to a gene; V was cut back by 2 bases and J by 3 bases. The CDR3 here is CASSVYREGQDTGELFF. DNA of the CDR3: TGTGCCAGCAGCGTCTACCGGGAGGGCCAGGACACCGGGGAGCTGTTTTTT.

The chain recombines TRBV28 with TRBJ2-7; D is undetermined. Looked up from germline, CDR1 is MDHEN and CDR2 is SYDVKM. This CDR3 is 13 amino acids long. V was shortened by 4 bases and J by 2 bases, with 9 bases between the two germline ends. The CDR3 nucleotides read TGTGCCAGCAGTTCTGGGAATCCCTACGAGCAGTACTTC. This encodes CASSSGNPYEQYF.

The rearrangement uses TRBV11-2 and TRBJ2-1, with TRBD1 matching over 8 bases. The CDR3 runs 13 residues. V lost 1 base to trimming and J lost 9 bases; unmatched junction nucleotides: 2. Looked up from germline, CDR1 is SGHAT and CDR2 is FQNNGV. The CDR3 is CASSLVTGGEQFF. CDR3 DNA: TGTGCCAGCAGCTTAGTTACAGGGGGTGAGCAGTTCTTC.

The chain has TRBV7-9 and TRBJ2-7, with D possibly TRBD2 on 5 matching bases. In germline, CDR1 is SEHNR, CDR2 FQNEAQ (reference sequence). The CDR3 is 14 amino acids. V shed 0 bases and J shed 4 bases, with 10 bases lying between them. The CDR3: CASSLAHGEYEQYF. DNA for the CDR3: TGTGCCAGCAGCTTAGCTCACGGGGAATACGAGCAGTACTTC.

The chain employs TRBV6-5 and TRBJ1-6; TRBD1 aligns across 8 bases. In germline, CDR1 is MNHEY, CDR2 SVGAGI. The V segment lost 1 base and the J segment 13 bases; nucleotides outside the gene matches: 6. The CDR3 has 14 residues. The CDR3, as DNA: TGTGCCAGCAGTTACTACACGGACAGGGCTCCCCTCCACTTT. Its translation: CASSYYTDRAPLHF.

V gene TRBV30 combines with J gene TRBJ1-1; no firm D call. Germline-derived CDR1 and CDR2 are GTSNPN and SVGIG (reference sequence). V was pared by 5 bases and J by 0 bases, with 10 bases between. CDR3 length: 13 amino acids. The chain's CDR3 is CAWEDGMNTEAFF. DNA of the CDR3: TGTGCCTGGGAGGACGGGATGAACACTGAAGCTTTCTTT.

The chain links TRBV19 to TRBJ1-2; 7 nucleotides align to TRBD1. V lost 10 bases and J lost 6; bases outside the gene matches: 11. The CDR3 is 13 residues long. Germline V gene lookup returns CDR1 LNHDA and CDR2 SQIVND (reference sequence). The CDR3 DNA reads TGTGCCACCTTTACCGGGACAGAGGATGGCTACACCTTC. Its protein is CATFTGTEDGYTF.

This chain links TRBV13 with TRBJ1-2; maybe TRBD1 (6 bases). Germline lookup yields CDR1 PRHDT and CDR2 FYEKMQ (reference sequence). CDR3 length: 14 residues. V lost 3 bases to trimming and J lost 8 bases, with 16 bases between them. DNA for the CDR3: TGTGCCAGCAGCTTTAGTGACAGGCCGGGGGGCTACACCTTC. Amino acid sequence: CASSFSDRPGGYTF. Together with reference TRBV13 and TRBJ1-2, the CDR3 gives the full variable domain: AAGVIQSPRHLIKEKRETATLKCYPIPRHDTVYWYQQGPGQDPQFLISFYEKMQSDKGSIPDRFSAQQFSDYHSELNMSSLELGDSALYFCASSFSDRPGGYTFGSGTRLTVV.

The chain has TRBV5-1 and TRBJ1-1, with no clear D. The CDR3 covers 14 residues. The germline V gene encodes CDR1 SGHRS and CDR2 YFSETQ. Trimming pared 0 bases from V and 3 bases from J, leaving 9 bases between. CDR3 loop: CASSLEGPYTEAFF. The CDR3 DNA follows: TGCGCCAGCAGCTTGGAAGGACCCTACACTGAAGCTTTCTTT.

The chain links TRBV11-2 to TRBJ1-4; 7 bases fit TRBD1. The length of the CDR3 is 14 residues. The V segment lost 2 bases and the J segment 8 bases; nucleotides outside the gene matches: 5. Germline CDR1 SGHAT, CDR2 FQNNGV. CDR3 loop: CASSLHRGEEKLFF. For the CDR3, the DNA is TGTGCCAGCAGCTTACACAGGGGTGAGGAAAAACTGTTTTTT.

Regarding this clone: Other DNA variants within this sample encode the same CDR3. V usage is TRBV6-5 and J usage is TRBJ2-3; D perhaps matches TRBD1 (5 bases). The CDR3 totals 15 residues. Trimming took off 0 bases at V and 0 bases at J, with 7 bases between the two ends. Germline V gene lookup returns CDR1 MNHEY and CDR2 SVGAGI. The CDR3 region is CASSYSTESTDTQYF. The DNA of the CDR3 is TGTGCCAGCAGTTACTCGACAGAGAGCACAGATACGCAGTATTTT.

The chain links TRBV28 to TRBJ1-1; D remains unclear. Germline-derived CDR1 and CDR2 are MDHEN and SYDVKM. CDR3 length: 14 amino acids. V lost 4 bases, J lost 1 base, and 10 bases lay in between. The CDR3 loop reads CASSYGGENTEAFF. DNA for the CDR3: TGTGCCAGCAGTTACGGCGGGGAGAACACTGAAGCTTTCTTT.

This chain connects TRBV6-1 to TRBJ1-3; 8 bases agree with TRBD1. Losses at the gene ends were 4 bases for V and 0 bases for J; bases not matched to a gene: 5. Per germline, CDR1 MNHNS and CDR2 SASEGT. The CDR3 totals 16 residues. In DNA form, the CDR3 reads TGTGCCAGCAGTGGGGGGGACAGGTTCTCTGGAAACACCATATATTTT. This codes for CASSGGDRFSGNTIYF.

V and J are TRBV5-8 and TRBJ2-5, with 8 positions matching TRBD1. V lost 1 base, J lost 4 bases, and 3 bases stayed unmatched. Germline V lookup: CDR1 SGHTS, CDR2 YDEGEE. The CDR3 is 14 residues long. CDR3 in amino acids: CASSLRTGIETQYF. The CDR3 region has the DNA TGTGCCAGCAGCTTGAGGACAGGGATAGAGACCCAGTACTTC.

The genes are TRBV30 and TRBJ1-2; the D gene is possibly TRBD1 (5 bases). CDR1 is GTSNPN and CDR2 is SVGIG in the germline V gene (reference sequence). V lost 4 bases, J lost 6 bases, and 18 bases lay in between. The CDR3 covers 14 residues. DNA for the CDR3: TGTGCCTGGACCATCCCGGGGGGAACGGATGGCTACACCTTC. Amino acids: CAWTIPGGTDGYTF.